Below are 12 T cell receptor beta chains sequenced from a single sample in a study of regulatory T cells in long-lasting Graves disease. Time point defined: newly diagnosed GD, antithyroid drugs for less than 3 months. The TCR library was prepared using RNA isolated from PBMCs. Construction of TCR beta libraries relied on iRepertoire HTBI primers and on Arm-PCR targeting CDR3 regions. TCRdb ran MiXCR on the multiplex PCR reads and lists one entry per CDR3 protein. The sample includes 400,000 to 550,000 distinct CDR3 sequences, roughly 15% of them seen just once. Another study also made use of these data, one on T cells in Graves' hyperthyroidism and ophthalmopathy.

The sequencing used peripheral blood mononuclear cells (PBMCs), collected at new diagnosis, from a patient treated with antithyroid drugs. All receptors come from a woman aged 25 to 39 with Graves disease.

The V gene is TRBV27, the J gene TRBJ1-5; unclear D gene. Germline CDR1 MNHEY, CDR2 SMNVEV (reference sequence). V shed 2 bases and J shed 9 bases, with 17 bases lying between them. The CDR3 extends over 15 amino acids. The CDR3 sequence: CASSLQAGLAGPQHF. DNA for the CDR3: TGTGCCAGCAGTTTACAGGCAGGCCTGGCGGGGCCCCAGCATTTT.

This clonotype was counted many times. CDR3 protein: CASSPDRGGTEAFF. The CDR3 bases are TGTGCCAGCTCACCAGACAGGGGTGGCACTGAAGCTTTCTTT. The chain is built from TRBV18 and TRBJ1-1, with 8 bases lining up with TRBD1. The CDR3 has 14 residues. The junction had 3 bases not matched to a gene; V was cut back by 2 bases and J by 4 bases. Germline CDR1 and CDR2: KGHSH and LQKENI.

There are many counts of this clonotype. This chain connects TRBV6-1 to TRBJ2-2; the D gene is possibly TRBD1 (5 bases). Germline V lookup: CDR1 MNHNS, CDR2 SASEGT. The CDR3 is made up of 16 amino acids. V lost 1 base and J 1 base, leaving 10 bases between the germline ends. CDR3 protein: CASSEVRGGNTGELFF. The DNA of the CDR3 is TGTGCCAGCAGTGAAGTAAGGGGTGGGAACACCGGGGAGCTGTTTTTT.

The J gene is TRBJ2-1, the V gene TRBV6-1; possibly TRBD1 for D (6 bases). The V end was cut by 7 bases, the J end by 9 bases, with 13 bases between. Germline V gene sequence: CDR1 MNHNS, CDR2 SASEGT. CDR3 length: 12 residues. Here the CDR3 reads CASTPRGGEQFF. The DNA for the CDR3 is TGTGCCAGCACCCCTCGAGGGGGTGAGCAGTTCTTC.

This clonotype was observed at least ten times. The rearrangement uses TRBV5-1 and TRBJ1-1; D remains ambiguous. Germline V gives CDR1 SGHRS, CDR2 YFSETQ. Trimming took off 1 base at V and 3 bases at J, with 13 bases between the two ends. The CDR3 runs 15 residues. In DNA form, the CDR3 reads TGCGCCAGCAGCTTGAAACTGGCACGGGACACTGAAGCTTTCTTT. Protein: CASSLKLARDTEAFF.

This clonotype was seen at least ten times. The V call is TRBV28, the J call TRBJ2-4; D is unclear. Germline CDR1 reads MDHEN; CDR2 reads SYDVKM. Between the trimmed V and J ends, which lost 8 bases and 6 bases, there was a span of 14 bases. This CDR3 has 13 amino acids. The DNA of the CDR3 is TGTGCCAGCGTAGCCGCCTCACGAAACATTCAGTACTTC. Translated: CASVAASRNIQYF.

This clonotype was found many times. Here the CDR3 reads CASSRGDLGQAEAFF. In DNA form, the CDR3 reads TGTGCCAGCAGCCGTGGGGACCTCGGGCAGGCTGAAGCTTTCTTT. The chain joins TRBV7-8 to TRBJ1-1; a weak D match, TRBD1 (5 bases). The CDR3 sequence is 15 residues long. The ends were cut back, 5 bases at V and 6 bases at J, with 19 bases in the middle. Germline values: CDR1 SGHVS, CDR2 FQNEAQ.

The chain couples TRBV12-3 or TRBV12-4 to TRBJ1-2; D remains unclear. V was cut by 4 bases and J by 7 bases, with 13 bases left in between. This CDR3 contains 13 residues. The CDR3 is CASSYQEGSGYTF. Here the CDR3 DNA reads TGTGCCAGCAGTTATCAGGAGGGATCTGGCTACACCTTC.

A word on this clonotype: Possible read error: a much larger clone is one base away. The CDR3 protein is CVSSQEGLEGETQYF. In DNA form, the CDR3 reads TGCGTCAGCAGCCAAGAGGGGCTAGAGGGGGAGACCCAGTACTTC. The chain uses TRBV4-3 and TRBJ2-5; either TRBD1 or TRBD2 may fit D (5 bases each). The CDR3 is 15 amino acids. CDR1 is LGHNA and CDR2 is YSLEER in the germline V gene.

This clonotype was seen repeatedly, ten times or more. CDR3 loop: CATSDLGQGGDTQYF. The DNA of the CDR3 is TGTGCCACCAGTGATTTGGGACAGGGGGGAGATACGCAGTATTTT. This sequence joins TRBV24-1 and TRBJ2-3, with 10 positions matching TRBD1. The germline gives CDR1 KGHDR, CDR2 SFDVKD. V lost 0 bases, J lost 5 bases, and 1 base stayed unmatched. This CDR3 has 15 amino acids.

On this clonotype itself: A read error may explain this, as a much larger clone is one base away. Because the CDR3 is missing its conserved closing phenylalanine or tryptophan, this is likely a read error. The rearrangement uses TRBV12-3 or TRBV12-4 and TRBJ2-1; 11 bases are a match to TRBD2. This CDR3 contains 17 residues. V lost 8 bases to trimming and J lost 2 bases; unmatched junction nucleotides: 11. The CDR3 sequence: CASGPSGRPFTYNEQFS. DNA for the CDR3: TGTGCCAGCGGACCTAGCGGGAGGCCCTTTACCTACAATGAGCAGTTCTCC.

The table lists this clonotype with many counts. The rearrangement uses TRBV9 and TRBJ2-3; 7 bases match TRBD1. With 6 bases clipped from V and 2 bases from J, the junction kept 6 bases outside the gene matches. This CDR3 has 14 amino acids. Germline V gene data show CDR1 as SGDLS and CDR2 as YYNGEE. CDR3 DNA: TGTGCCAGCACTTCCGGGACAGTCACAGATACGCAGTATTTT. The encoded protein is CASTSGTVTDTQYF.